The present entry profiles one TCR beta chain with its context. No antigen is known for it. Trimming removed 4 bases from V and 2 bases from J; junction bases left unmatched: 7. Germline values: CDR1 MNHNS, CDR2 SASEGT. The CDR3 extends over 15 amino acids. The assay was immunoSEQ multiplex PCR, and TCRdb's table has in-frame clones only and misses some. The profile shows around 11,000 clones, approximately 71% of them singletons. This record comes from a study of T cell repertoires in urothelial bladder cancer. Study in general: A few lesions each were cT0, cTa, cT1, and cT2 or greater. Study observations and caveats: Carcinoma specimens had median around 2% tumor infiltrating lymphocytes, benign about 13%. Benign specimens held more T cells than urothelial carcinoma specimens. A single clone reached about 2% in benign versus up to about 17% in carcinoma.

The origin of this receptor is a human donor with a benign inflammatory bladder lesion. The material sequenced was tumor-infiltrating cells from bladder cancer. The chain uses TRBV6-1 and TRBJ2-7; 8 bases agree with TRBD2. The CDR3 DNA is TGTGCCAGCAGTGCTAGCGGGCCCCACGCCTACGAGCAGTACTTC. The encoded protein is CASSASGPHAYEQYF.